What follows are 20 T cell receptor beta chains derived from one specimen sequenced in a study of T cells in localized non-small cell lung cancer (dated by TCRdb to 2019 to 2021). Library preparation employed the immunoSEQ multiplex PCR assay. TCRdb limited this immuneACCESS table to in-frame rearrangements with V and J called. A share of clones is missing; checked studies link under half to unresolved V genes, and the rest is unexplained. For this sample the table gives some 10,000 clones, of which roughly nine tenths were detected only once. Clones ranked in the top ten supply roughly 13% of the sample. The sequencing here drew on peripheral blood, taken before any cancer treatment. Receptors originate from a male donor older than 55 with stage III lung adenocarcinoma.

In the case of this clone: One end of the junction does not line up with germline, which may come from a read error. The rearrangement uses TRBV2 and TRBJ2-5, with D maybe TRBD2 (6 bases). Germline V gives CDR1 SNHLY, CDR2 FYNNEI. This CDR3 is built from 13 residues. CDR3 bases: TGTGCCAGCAGAAGGGACTCCCAAGGGACCCAGTACTTC. This codes for CASRRDSQGTQYF.

This clone has just one count. V gene TRBV30 combines with J gene TRBJ1-4; D gene ambiguous. V lost 0 bases to trimming and J lost 8 bases, with 13 bases between them. This CDR3 region has 14 residues. The germline V gene has CDR1 GTSNPN and CDR2 SVGIG (reference sequence). CDR3 DNA sequence: TGTGCCTGGAGTGTACGGAGCTTGGTCGAAAAACTGTTTTTT. It translates to CAWSVRSLVEKLFF.

The rearrangement uses TRBV5-1 and TRBJ2-1; 9 nucleotides line up with TRBD2. The germline V gene encodes CDR1 SGHRS and CDR2 YFSETQ. The length of the CDR3 is 18 residues. Trimming took 0 bases from V and 12 from J; bases not matched to a gene: 19. The CDR3 nucleotides read TGCGCCAGCAGCTTGGCCGAAGGGGGGGTGCGCGGGAGGGCCCCGCAGTTCTTC. It translates to CASSLAEGGVRGRAPQFF. The full variable domain, completed using reference TRBV5-1 and TRBJ2-1, is KAGVTQTPRYLIKTRGQQVTLSCSPISGHRSVSWYQQTPGQGLQFLFEYFSETQRNKGNFPGRFSGRQFSNSRSEMNVSTLELGDSALYLCASSLAEGGVRGRAPQFFGPGTRLTVL.

This clone appeared a single time. This sequence joins TRBV18 and TRBJ2-7, with D perhaps assigned TRBD1 or TRBD2 (5 bases each). From germline, CDR1 is KGHSH and CDR2 LQKENI. CDR3 length equals 14 residues. Trimming left V 6 bases short and J 2 bases short, with 14 bases between. The CDR3 reads CASSYGALTYEQYF. DNA for the CDR3: TGTGCCAGCTCGTACGGGGCGCTAACCTACGAGCAGTACTTC.

This clone occurred a few times. The V call is TRBV27, the J call TRBJ1-1, with TRBD1 matching over 7 bases. The CDR3 has 16 residues. After removal of 5 bases from V and 0 bases from J, the junction contained 9 bases not matched to a gene. Germline CDR1 is MNHEY and CDR2 is SMNVEV (reference sequence). The CDR3 sequence is CASSHDLRGLNTEAFF. The CDR3 bases are TGTGCCAGCAGTCACGACCTTAGGGGGCTGAACACTGAAGCTTTCTTT.

The V and J genes are TRBV19 and TRBJ1-5; D perhaps matches TRBD1 (6 bases). Between the trimmed V and J ends, which lost 3 bases and 5 bases, there was a span of 14 bases. The CDR3 contains 15 residues. CDR1 is LNHDA, CDR2 SQIVND, per germline (reference sequence). As DNA, the CDR3 is TGTGCCAGTAGTATGAAATCAGGGGCCCATCAGCCCCAGCATTTT. Translating gives CASSMKSGAHQPQHF.

V gene TRBV4-3 combines with J gene TRBJ2-3; 8 bases align to TRBD2. CDR3 length equals 15 residues. V lost 4 bases, J lost 4 bases, and 7 bases stayed unmatched. Germline loops: CDR1 LGHNA, CDR2 YSLEER. In DNA, the CDR3 is TGCGCCAGCAGCCCCGGGGGGGGCGGTGCAGATACGCAGTATTTT. Protein sequence: CASSPGGGGADTQYF.

The chain combines TRBV4-1 with TRBJ1-1; D possibly corresponds to TRBD1 (5 bases). The V gene lost 4 bases and the J gene lost 1 base, with 10 bases spanning the gap. Germline V CDR1 and CDR2: MGHRA, YSYEKL. The CDR3 spans 14 residues. CDR3 in amino acids: CASSRRRGNTEAFF. The CDR3 DNA sequence: TGCGCCAGCAGCCGTAGAAGGGGGAACACTGAAGCTTTCTTT.

The chain has TRBV5-1 and TRBJ2-3, with D possibly TRBD1 on 6 matching bases. Looked up from germline, CDR1 is SGHRS and CDR2 is YFSETQ. The CDR3 runs to 13 residues. V lost 2 bases to trimming and J lost 4 bases, with 8 bases between them. The DNA for the CDR3 is TGCGCCAGCAGCTTACAGGGCCCAGATACGCAGTATTTT. It encodes CASSLQGPDTQYF.

V and J are TRBV11-3 and TRBJ1-1; D might be TRBD1 (6 bases). The V and J ends lost 1 base and 1 base respectively, with 7 bases between them. Germline CDR1 reads SGHNT; CDR2 reads YENEEA. The CDR3 consists of 14 residues. The CDR3 sequence: CASSLAGANTEAFF. The DNA of the CDR3 is TGTGCCAGCAGCTTAGCGGGGGCGAACACTGAAGCTTTCTTT.

This clone showed up just once. This sequence joins TRBV4-1 and TRBJ1-2; maybe TRBD1 (5 bases). Trimming shortened V by 4 bases and J by 4 bases, and 16 bases separated the two germline ends. This CDR3 region has 15 residues. Germline V CDR1 and CDR2: MGHRA, YSYEKL. CDR3 coding DNA: TGCGCCAGCAGCCCGGGGACCTACGCGGTCTATGGCTACACCTTC. It translates to CASSPGTYAVYGYTF.

The chain couples TRBV5-1 to TRBJ2-3; the D gene is possibly TRBD2 (6 bases). V was trimmed by 1 base and J by 0 bases, leaving 15 bases between them. The CDR3 totals 17 residues. CDR1 is SGHRS, CDR2 YFSETQ, per germline. The CDR3 protein is CASSLLGLARSTDTQYF. Here the CDR3 DNA reads TGCGCCAGCAGCTTGTTGGGGCTAGCGCGGAGCACAGATACGCAGTATTTT. Supplemented by reference TRBV5-1 and TRBJ2-3, the full variable domain reads KAGVTQTPRYLIKTRGQQVTLSCSPISGHRSVSWYQQTPGQGLQFLFEYFSETQRNKGNFPGRFSGRQFSNSRSEMNVSTLELGDSALYLCASSLLGLARSTDTQYFGPGTRLTVL.

This chain joins TRBV29-1 and TRBJ1-1, with D hard to call. CDR1 SQVTM and CDR2 ANQGSEA come from the germline V gene. CDR3 length: 13 amino acids. Trimming cost V 4 bases and J 0 bases, with 9 bases left between them. In DNA form, the CDR3 reads TGCAGCGTTGTGCGCATATTGAACACTGAAGCTTTCTTT. Protein product: CSVVRILNTEAFF.

In regard to this clone: Other nucleotide sequences from this sample produce the same CDR3. The V gene is TRBV10-3, the J gene TRBJ1-5, with 9 bases lining up with TRBD1. Germline V gene sequence: CDR1 ENHRY, CDR2 SYGVKD. V gave up 5 bases and J gave up 6 bases; unmatched junction bases: 5. The CDR3 covers 14 residues. Here the CDR3 DNA reads TGTGCCATCAGTCCGACAGGGGGAGGTCAGCCCCAGCATTTT. Translating gives CAISPTGGGQPQHF.

This chain connects TRBV15 to TRBJ2-1; the D call may be TRBD1 or TRBD2 (5 bases each). V lost 1 base, J lost 9 bases, and 16 bases lay in between. The CDR3 sequence is 15 residues long. The germline gives CDR1 LNHNV, CDR2 YYDKDF (reference sequence). CDR3 nucleotide sequence: TGTGCCACCAGCAGAGCGGACACGGGGCCCAGTGAGCAGTTCTTC. Translated, it gives CATSRADTGPSEQFF.

The chain has TRBV4-2 and TRBJ2-1; 11 bases match TRBD2. Germline loops: CDR1 LGHNA, CDR2 YNFKEQ. The CDR3 consists of 17 residues. The trim removed 2 bases at V and 7 bases at J, leaving 10 bases unmatched. The CDR3 spells CASSQLGSGRAVNEQFF. The CDR3 DNA is TGTGCCAGCAGCCAATTGGGTAGCGGGAGGGCAGTGAATGAGCAGTTCTTC.

The CDR3 bases are TGTGCCAGCAGTTACTCTTCAGGTGGCTCCTACAATGAGCAGTTCTTC. Residues: CASSYSSGGSYNEQFF. The chain couples TRBV6-5 to TRBJ2-1, with D unclear. The CDR3 runs to 16 residues. Germline V gene sequence: CDR1 MNHEY, CDR2 SVGAGI. V was trimmed by 0 bases and J by 0 bases, leaving 9 bases between them.

The V and J genes are TRBV5-6 and TRBJ2-5; TRBD1 agrees at 8 bases. V shed 2 bases and J 5 bases; nucleotides not matched to a gene: 2. CDR3 length: 13 amino acids. Per germline, CDR1 SGHDT and CDR2 YYEEEE. CDR3 nucleotide sequence: TGTGCCAGCAGCTTCACAGGGGGGGAGACCCAGTACTTC. It specifies CASSFTGGETQYF.

The chain couples TRBV15 to TRBJ1-2; D may be TRBD1 (5 bases). Trimming took off 3 bases at V and 8 bases at J, with 10 bases between the two ends. Per germline, CDR1 LNHNV and CDR2 YYDKDF (reference sequence). This CDR3 comprises 12 residues. The CDR3 DNA sequence: TGTGCCACCAGCAGGCAGGGCCAGGGCTACACCTTC. This codes for CATSRQGQGYTF.

V usage is TRBV20-1 and J usage is TRBJ1-4; no reliable D call. Germline V gives CDR1 DFQATT, CDR2 SNEGSKA (reference sequence). The CDR3 covers 11 residues. V dropped 6 bases and J dropped 8 bases, with 10 bases sitting between them. The CDR3 loop reads CSAESMEKLFF. CDR3 nucleotide sequence: TGCAGTGCAGAGAGCATGGAAAAACTGTTTTTT.